Detailed here is one TCR beta chain. Its antigen has not been determined. Base qualities are not at hand, and no much larger clone is one base apart. Patients with autoimmune disease history or receiving systemic immunosuppression were excluded from the trial. Peripheral blood for TCR sequencing was drawn from every dose cohort at baseline, at cycle 4 day 1 and at cycle 7 day 1. The samples were drawn from a first-in-human, open-label, multicenter phase I dose-escalation trial of ivuxolimab. Adults with locally advanced or metastatic melanoma, renal cell, hepatocellular, or head and neck squamous cell carcinoma were enrolled in the trial. Before TCR sequencing, CD4+ and CD8+ T cells were separately sorted from peripheral blood. The germline ends are 9 bases apart after V is trimmed by 3 bases and J by 2 bases. Reading from cysteine to phenylalanine, the CDR3 counts 14 amino acids. The sequence is cut down to CDR3 DNA, 42 bases in frame from base 1. According to the germline V gene (reference sequence), CDR1 reads WNHNN and CDR2 reads SYGVQD.

These data come from a study of OX40 agonist ivuxolimab in advanced cancers. About the full investigation: Ivuxolimab was a fully human IgG2 agonistic monoclonal antibody targeting the costimulatory receptor OX40 (CD134). The paper describes the monotherapy dose-escalation part (N of about 55 patients) of the phase I trial of ivuxolimab. Of the roughly 51 patients in dose escalation, around 19 had hepatocellular carcinoma, approximately 15 had melanoma, 9 had renal cell carcinoma and 9 had head and neck cancer. The dose-escalation cohort was about 86% male with a mean age of roughly 62 years, ranging from 23 to 79. Peripheral TCRbeta sequencing was intended to test whether TCR sequence diversity was altered and clonal T-cell expansion was caused by ivuxolimab. Partial responses were achieved by three dose-escalation patients, of whom one had hepatocellular carcinoma and two had cutaneous melanoma. Prior anti-PD-1, anti-PD-L1 or anti-CTLA-4 therapy was permitted, and checkpoint inhibitors had been received by roughly 42% of dose-escalation patients. Intravenous ivuxolimab was administered to patients every 2 weeks at six dose levels: 0.01, 0.1, 0.3, 1.5, 3 and 10 mg/kg. The investigation overall reported the following: At doses of 0.1 to 3.0 mg/kg, clonal expansion of both CD4+ and CD8+ T cells in blood was seen between baseline and week 6. The antigen specificity of the peripheral T cells that underwent clonal expansion was not determined. In the 0.1-3.0 mg/kg groups, partial responders were among the patients with the lowest normalized peripheral clonal expansion, particularly in CD8+ T cells. Low levels of normalized T-cell clonal expansion were also seen in some nonresponding patients. After ivuxolimab, expanded clones were on average more numerous among CD8+ T cells than among CD4+ T cells.

To sequence the TCRbeta CDR3 region, genomic DNA was isolated from the sorted cells. The immunoSEQ Assay was used to sequence the TCRbeta CDR3 regions. The clones in this table, taken by TCRdb from immuneACCESS, are in-frame only. Not every clone is retained; where verified, under half of the shortfall comes from an unresolved V gene, and the cause of the rest is unknown. Here the sample has some 86,000 clones; 91% occur a single time. The ten most abundant clones make up around 7% of the sample. The clonotype was recovered from an adult with an advanced solid tumor such as melanoma, head and neck, liver or kidney cancer. Here the sequenced sample was CD4+ or CD8+ T cells sorted from blood, taken in a trial of the OX40 agonist ivuxolimab. The sequence joins TRBV10-1 to TRBJ2-3; a weak D assignment points to TRBD1 (5 bases agree). The nucleotide sequence is given as TGCGCCAGCAGTGATCTAGGGGACACAGATACGCAGTATTTT. It specifies CASSDLGDTDTQYF.